The clone carrying this TCR beta chain came up a few times. The germline V and J ends were trimmed by 3 bases and 7 bases, with 1 base remaining between them. CDR3 length equals 10 residues. The data were obtained in a study of early T cells in non-severe SARS-CoV-2 infection. TCRdb fed the 5' RACE reads into MiXCR, producing one record per CDR3 protein. The sample includes 60,000 to 90,000 distinct CDR3 sequences, roughly 9.6% seen only once; the top ten take approximately 4.9%. The chain links TRBV12-3 or TRBV12-4 to TRBJ2-1, with D uncertain. Input material: whole blood. The clonotype was recovered from an adult who was a healthcare worker with PCR-confirmed SARS-CoV-2 infection or an uninfected control (not recorded which). The CDR3 DNA follows: TGTGCCAGCAGTTTTAATGAGCAGTTCTTC. Amino acids: CASSFNEQFF.